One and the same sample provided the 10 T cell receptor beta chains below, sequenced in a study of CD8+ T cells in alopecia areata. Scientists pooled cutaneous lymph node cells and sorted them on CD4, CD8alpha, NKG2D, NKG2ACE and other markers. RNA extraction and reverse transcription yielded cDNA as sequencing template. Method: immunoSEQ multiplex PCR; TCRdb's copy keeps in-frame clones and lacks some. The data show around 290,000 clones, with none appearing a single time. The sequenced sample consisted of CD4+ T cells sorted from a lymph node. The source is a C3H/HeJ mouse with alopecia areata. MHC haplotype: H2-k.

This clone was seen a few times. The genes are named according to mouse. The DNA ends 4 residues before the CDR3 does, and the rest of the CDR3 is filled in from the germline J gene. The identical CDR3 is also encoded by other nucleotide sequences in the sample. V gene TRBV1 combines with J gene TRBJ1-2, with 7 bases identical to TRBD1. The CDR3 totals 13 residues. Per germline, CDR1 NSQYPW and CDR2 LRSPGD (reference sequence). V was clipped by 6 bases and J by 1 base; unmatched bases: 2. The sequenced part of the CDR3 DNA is TGCACCTGCAGCGGGGACAGAAACTCC. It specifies CTCSGDRNS. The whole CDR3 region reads CTCSGDRNSDYTF.

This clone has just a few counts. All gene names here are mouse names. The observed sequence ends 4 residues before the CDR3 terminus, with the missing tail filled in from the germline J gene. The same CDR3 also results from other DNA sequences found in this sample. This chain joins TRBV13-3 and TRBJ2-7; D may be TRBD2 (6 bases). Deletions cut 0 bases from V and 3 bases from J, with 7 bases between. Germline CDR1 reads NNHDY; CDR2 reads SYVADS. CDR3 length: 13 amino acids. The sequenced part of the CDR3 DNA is TGTGCCAGCAGTGATGGGGGGGTCTAT. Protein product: CASSDGGVY. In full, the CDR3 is CASSDGGVYEQYF.

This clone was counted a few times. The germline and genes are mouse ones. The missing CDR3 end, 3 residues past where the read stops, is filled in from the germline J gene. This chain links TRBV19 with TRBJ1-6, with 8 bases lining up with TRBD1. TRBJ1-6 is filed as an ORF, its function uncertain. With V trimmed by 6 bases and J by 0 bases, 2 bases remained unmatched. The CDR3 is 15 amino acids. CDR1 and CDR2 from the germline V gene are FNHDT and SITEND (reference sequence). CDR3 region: CASTQGASYNSPLYF. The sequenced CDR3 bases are TGTGCCAGCACTCAGGGGGCTTCCTATAATTCGCCC.

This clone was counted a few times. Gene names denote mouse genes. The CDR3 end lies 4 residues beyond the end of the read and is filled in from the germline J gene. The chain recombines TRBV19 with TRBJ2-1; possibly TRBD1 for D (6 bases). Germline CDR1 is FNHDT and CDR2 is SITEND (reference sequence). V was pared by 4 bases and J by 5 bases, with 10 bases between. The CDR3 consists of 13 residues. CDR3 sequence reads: CASSAGTNAEQFF. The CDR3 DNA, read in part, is TGTGCCAGCAGTGCCGGGACAAATGCT. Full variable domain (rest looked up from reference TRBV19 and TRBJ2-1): GGIITQTPKFLIGQEGQKLTLKCQQNFNHDTMYWYRQDSGKGLRLIYYSITENDLQKGDLSEGYDASREKKSSFSLTVTSAQKNEMAVFLCASSAGTNAEQFFGPGTRLTVL.

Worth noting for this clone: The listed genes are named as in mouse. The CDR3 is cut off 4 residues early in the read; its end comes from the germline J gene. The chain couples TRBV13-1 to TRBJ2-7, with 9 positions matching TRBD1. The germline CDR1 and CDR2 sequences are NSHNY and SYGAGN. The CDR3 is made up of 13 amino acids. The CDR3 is CASRAGTGNEQYF. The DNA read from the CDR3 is TGTGCCAGCAGGGCCGGGACAGGGAAT.

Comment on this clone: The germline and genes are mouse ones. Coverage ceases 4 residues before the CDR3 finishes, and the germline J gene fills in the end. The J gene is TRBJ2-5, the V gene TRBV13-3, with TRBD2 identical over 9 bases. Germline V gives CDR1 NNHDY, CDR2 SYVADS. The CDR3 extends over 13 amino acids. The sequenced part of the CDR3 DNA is TGTGCCAGCAGGATGGGGGGGCTGGAC. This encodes CASRMGGLD. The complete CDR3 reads CASRMGGLDTQYF.

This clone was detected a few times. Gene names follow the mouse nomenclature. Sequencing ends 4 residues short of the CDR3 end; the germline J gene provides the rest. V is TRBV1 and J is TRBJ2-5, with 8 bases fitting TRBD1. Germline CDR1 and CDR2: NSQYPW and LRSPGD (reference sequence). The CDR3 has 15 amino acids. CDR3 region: CTCSADPGGMDTQYF. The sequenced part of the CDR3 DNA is TGCACCTGCAGTGCAGATCCAGGGGGCATGGAC.

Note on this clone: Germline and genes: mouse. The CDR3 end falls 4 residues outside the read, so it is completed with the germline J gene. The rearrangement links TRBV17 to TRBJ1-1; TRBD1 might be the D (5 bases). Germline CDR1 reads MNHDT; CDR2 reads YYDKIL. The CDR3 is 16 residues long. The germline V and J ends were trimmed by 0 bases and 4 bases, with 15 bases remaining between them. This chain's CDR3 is CASSRDRRGRSTEVFF. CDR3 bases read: TGTGCTAGCAGTAGAGATCGAAGGGGAAGGAGCACA.

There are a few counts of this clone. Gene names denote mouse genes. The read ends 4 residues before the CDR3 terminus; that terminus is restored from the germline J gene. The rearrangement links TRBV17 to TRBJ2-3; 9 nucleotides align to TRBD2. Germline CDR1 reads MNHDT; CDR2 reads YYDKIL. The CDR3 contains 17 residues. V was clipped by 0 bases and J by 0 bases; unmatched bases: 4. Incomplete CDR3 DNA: TGTGCTAGCAGTAGAGATGGGGGGGCGCAAAGTGCAGAA. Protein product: CASSRDGGAQSAE. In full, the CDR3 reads CASSRDGGAQSAETLYF.

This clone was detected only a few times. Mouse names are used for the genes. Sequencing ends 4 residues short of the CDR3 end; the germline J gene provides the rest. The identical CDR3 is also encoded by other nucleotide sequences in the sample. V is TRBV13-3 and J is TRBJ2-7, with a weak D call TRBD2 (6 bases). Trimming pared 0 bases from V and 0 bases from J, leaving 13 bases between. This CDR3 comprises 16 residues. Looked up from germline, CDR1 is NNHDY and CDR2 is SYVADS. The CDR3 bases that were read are TGTGCCAGCAGTGATGCACCGGGGGGAAGCTCCTAT. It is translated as CASSDAPGGSSY. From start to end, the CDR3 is CASSDAPGGSSYEQYF.